These 30 T cell receptor beta chains were sequenced from one sample in a study of T cell changes during pregnancy in multiple sclerosis. Repertoires were generated with immunoSEQ multiplex PCR, while TCRdb's copy carries only in-frame clones and drops some. The sample gives under 100,000 clones, nearly 95% of which show up once; approximately 1% is in the top ten. The sample was peripheral blood, taken in the second trimester of pregnancy. These receptors all come from a female donor with multiple sclerosis, enrolled in a pregnancy study.

The sample holds one count of this clone. V is TRBV9 and J is TRBJ2-7, with TRBD2 matching 10 bases. CDR1 is SGDLS, CDR2 YYNGEE, per germline. The CDR3 sequence is 16 residues long. V lost 0 bases to trimming and J lost 6 bases; unmatched junction nucleotides: 9. The CDR3 DNA reads as TGTGCCAGCAGCGTAGCTCCAGCGGGAGGGTTCGGCGAGCAGTACTTC. Its translation is CASSVAPAGGFGEQYF.

The rearrangement joins TRBV30 to TRBJ2-3; TRBD2 matches 9 bases. CDR3 length: 15 residues. Trimming cost V 4 bases and J 4 bases; bases outside gene matches: 9. Per germline, CDR1 GTSNPN and CDR2 SVGIG (reference sequence). CDR3 region: CAWKLLAGGSDTQYF. The CDR3 DNA reads as TGTGCCTGGAAATTACTAGCGGGTGGATCAGATACGCAGTATTTT. The complete variable domain, with remaining parts taken from reference TRBV30 and TRBJ2-3, reads SQTIHQWPATLVQPVGSPLSLECTVEGTSNPNLYWYRQAAGRGLQLLFYSVGIGQISSEVPQNLSASRPQDRQFILSSKKLLLSDSGFYLCAWKLLAGGSDTQYFGPGTRLTVL.

The V call is TRBV28, the J call TRBJ1-2; D may be TRBD1 (5 bases). Trimming cost V 5 bases and J 2 bases, with 15 bases left between them. The CDR3 extends over 15 amino acids. Germline lookup yields CDR1 MDHEN and CDR2 SYDVKM. The CDR3 nucleotides read TGTGCCAGCAGTCTCATAGGGGTGGGCAACTATGGCTACACCTTC. It codes for CASSLIGVGNYGYTF.

V usage is TRBV27 and J usage is TRBJ2-7; 9 bases agree with TRBD2. Germline CDR1 is MNHEY and CDR2 is SMNVEV (reference sequence). CDR3 size: 14 residues. Trimming took 5 bases from V and 4 from J; bases not matched to a gene: 6. CDR3 residues: CASSPSSGVYEQYF. The CDR3 DNA sequence: TGTGCCAGCAGTCCATCTAGCGGGGTTTACGAGCAGTACTTC.

V gene TRBV18 combines with J gene TRBJ2-7, with TRBD1 identical over 10 bases. CDR1 is KGHSH and CDR2 is LQKENI in the germline V gene. V was pared by 1 base and J by 6 bases, with 9 bases of the junction left unmatched. The CDR3 is made up of 16 amino acids. The CDR3 reads CASSPRFGTGASEQYF. CDR3 nucleotide sequence: TGTGCCAGCTCACCACGGTTCGGGACAGGGGCTTCCGAGCAGTACTTC.

V and J are TRBV28 and TRBJ2-3; D is perhaps TRBD1 (5 bases). Germline V gene data show CDR1 as MDHEN and CDR2 as SYDVKM. Between the trimmed V and J ends, which lost 6 bases and 5 bases, there was a span of 15 bases. The CDR3 is 14 amino acids. CDR3 protein: CASRYSGPLDTQYF. The CDR3 bases are TGTGCCAGCAGATACTCAGGGCCCCTAGATACGCAGTATTTT.

Turning to this clone: The identical CDR3 is also encoded by other nucleotide sequences in the sample. The chain recombines TRBV5-1 with TRBJ1-1; TRBD1 aligns across 8 bases. Per the germline V gene, CDR1 is SGHRS and CDR2 is YFSETQ. The CDR3 has 14 residues. J was trimmed by 5 bases and V by 0 bases; bases with no gene match: 3. The DNA for the CDR3 is TGCGCCAGCAGCTTGGCCACAGGGGGGACTGAAGCTTTCTTT. This codes for CASSLATGGTEAFF. The full variable domain, its missing parts supplied by reference TRBV5-1 and TRBJ1-1, is KAGVTQTPRYLIKTRGQQVTLSCSPISGHRSVSWYQQTPGQGLQFLFEYFSETQRNKGNFPGRFSGRQFSNSRSEMNVSTLELGDSALYLCASSLATGGTEAFFGQGTRLTVV.

V gene TRBV5-1 combines with J gene TRBJ2-3; possibly TRBD1 for D (6 bases). The CDR3 length is 13 residues. Germline-derived CDR1 and CDR2 are SGHRS and YFSETQ. Trimming cost V 5 bases and J 5 bases, with 12 bases left between them. The CDR3 DNA reads TGCGCCAGCAGGCCCGACAGGAGAGATACGCAGTATTTT. Translating gives CASRPDRRDTQYF.

The gene calls are TRBV11-2 and TRBJ1-5; tentatively, D is TRBD1 (5 bases). The CDR3 totals 15 residues. V lost 3 bases and J lost 4, with 13 bases in between. The germline V gene encodes CDR1 SGHAT and CDR2 FQNNGV. The CDR3 sequence is CASSLNRLSNQPQHF. The CDR3 DNA reads as TGTGCCAGCAGCTTGAACAGGTTATCGAATCAGCCCCAGCATTTT.

V is TRBV5-1 and J is TRBJ2-1; D possibly corresponds to TRBD1 (5 bases). This CDR3 comprises 13 residues. Trimming stripped 0 bases from V and 8 bases from J, with 9 bases between. Germline CDR1 is SGHRS and CDR2 is YFSETQ. CDR3 DNA sequence: TGCGCCAGCAGCTTGGGGTTAGGGGATGAGCAGTTCTTC. It is translated as CASSLGLGDEQFF.

This chain links TRBV5-1 with TRBJ1-2; 10 bases are a match to TRBD1. The germline V gene has CDR1 SGHRS and CDR2 YFSETQ. The CDR3 spans 15 residues. V lost 3 bases to trimming and J lost 5 bases; unmatched junction nucleotides: 7. The CDR3 DNA reads as TGCGCCAGCAGCTCCGGGACAGGGGCGGTATATGGCTACACCTTC. It translates to CASSSGTGAVYGYTF.

This clone appeared a single time. The chain has TRBV7-9 and TRBJ2-7; D unresolved. CDR1 and CDR2 (germline): SEHNR, FQNEAQ (reference sequence). V was shortened by 5 bases and J by 3 bases, with 8 bases between the two germline ends. The CDR3 loop spans 12 amino acids. The CDR3 DNA is TGTGCCAGCAGCCTACCGGGCTACGAGCAGTACTTC. Its protein product is CASSLPGYEQYF.

Only one count was recorded for this clone. This sequence joins TRBV28 and TRBJ2-7; D gene ambiguous. The CDR3 sequence is 11 residues long. Germline assignment: CDR1 MDHEN and CDR2 SYDVKM. V was trimmed by 10 bases and J by 0 bases, leaving 7 bases between them. CDR3 residues: CATQFSYEQYF. As DNA, the CDR3 is TGTGCCACCCAATTCTCCTACGAGCAGTACTTC.

The chain joins TRBV19 to TRBJ2-7; TRBD2 agrees at 13 bases. The CDR3 length is 18 residues. Trimming cost V 3 bases and J 0 bases; bases outside gene matches: 8. Germline assignment: CDR1 LNHDA and CDR2 SQIVND (reference sequence). The CDR3 DNA reads as TGTGCCAGTAGTATCCGATGGACTAGCGGGAGAACCTCCTACGAGCAGTACTTC. Translating gives CASSIRWTSGRTSYEQYF.

The V and J genes are TRBV19 and TRBJ1-3, with a possible D match to TRBD1 (6 bases). Germline CDR1 reads LNHDA; CDR2 reads SQIVND (reference sequence). The CDR3 covers 15 residues. Trimming removed 6 bases from V and 3 bases from J, with 15 bases in between. CDR3 protein: CASSPGGAGGNTIYF. CDR3 bases: TGTGCCAGTAGCCCCGGGGGGGCCGGTGGAAACACCATATATTTT. Complete variable domain (other parts from reference TRBV19 and TRBJ1-3): DGGITQSPKYLFRKEGQNVTLSCEQNLNHDAMYWYRQDPGQGLRLIYYSQIVNDFQKGDIAEGYSVSREKKESFPLTVTSAQKNPTAFYLCASSPGGAGGNTIYFGEGSWLTVV.

The chain couples TRBV9 to TRBJ2-3; D possibly corresponds to TRBD2 (6 bases). Trimming removed 1 base from V and 0 bases from J, with 12 bases in between. The germline V gene encodes CDR1 SGDLS and CDR2 YYNGEE. The CDR3 length is 16 residues. CDR3 nucleotide sequence: TGTGCCAGCAGCGTATTGACGGGAGAGAGCACAGATACGCAGTATTTT. Amino acid sequence: CASSVLTGESTDTQYF.

This chain uses TRBV10-3 with TRBJ2-1, with 14 bases aligning to TRBD2. The CDR3 consists of 15 residues. The J segment lost 9 bases and the V segment lost 8 bases, leaving 9 bases of the junction unmatched. Germline CDR1 ENHRY, CDR2 SYGVKD. Written as DNA, the CDR3 is TGTGCCATCGGAGGGACTAGCGGGAGTATGGGTGAGCAGTTCTTC. Translation gives CAIGGTSGSMGEQFF.

The chain links TRBV5-6 to TRBJ2-7, with TRBD2 matching over 7 bases. The CDR3 is 16 residues long. The V gene's germline CDR1 is SGHDT and CDR2 YYEEEE. Trimming took 1 base from V and 5 from J; bases not matched to a gene: 12. The CDR3 is CASSLYLGEGLNEQYF. The CDR3 DNA follows: TGTGCCAGCAGCTTGTATCTGGGGGAGGGCCTCAACGAGCAGTACTTC.

The chain employs TRBV5-4 and TRBJ2-3; 14 positions match TRBD2. CDR1 SGHNT and CDR2 YYREEE come from the germline V gene (reference sequence). The CDR3 is 18 residues long. The junction had 8 bases not matched to a gene; V was cut back by 4 bases and J by 1 base. The CDR3 region is CASSAGLAGVGGTDTQYF. The CDR3 DNA sequence: TGTGCCAGCAGCGCGGGACTAGCGGGAGTCGGTGGCACAGATACGCAGTATTTT.

This clone was seen once. The V call is TRBV10-1, the J call TRBJ2-2; no clear D. This CDR3 comprises 13 residues. Germline V CDR1 and CDR2: WNHNN, SYGVQD (reference sequence). V lost 5 bases and J 2 bases, leaving 6 bases between the germline ends. CDR3: CASSLSNTGELFF. The DNA of the CDR3 is TGCGCCAGCAGTCTCAGTAACACCGGGGAGCTGTTTTTT.

This clone was counted at least ten times. The chain is built from TRBV18 and TRBJ2-3; the match to TRBD1 covers 12 bases. After removal of 5 bases from V and 3 bases from J, the junction contained 12 bases not matched to a gene. CDR1 KGHSH and CDR2 LQKENI come from the germline V gene. This CDR3 has 18 amino acids. In nucleotides, the CDR3 is TGTGCCAGCTCAACACTACCCGGGACAGGGGGCGAGACAGATACGCAGTATTTT. Translating gives CASSTLPGTGGETDTQYF. The whole variable domain, remainder taken from reference TRBV18 and TRBJ2-3, is NAGVMQNPRHLVRRRGQEARLRCSPMKGHSHVYWYRQLPEEGLKFMVYLQKENIIDESGMPKERFSAEFPKEGPSILRIQQVVRGDSAAYFCASSTLPGTGGETDTQYFGPGTRLTVL.

The CDR3 region has the DNA TGTGCCAGCAGTGATAACAGGGGGCCGAATCAGCCCCAGCATTTT. Protein: CASSDNRGPNQPQHF. The genes are TRBV6-4 and TRBJ1-5, with 9 bases matching TRBD1. Trimming took 3 bases from V and 4 from J; bases not matched to a gene: 4. CDR3 length equals 15 residues. Per germline, CDR1 MRHNA and CDR2 SNTAGT.

Written as DNA, the CDR3 is TGTGCCAGCAGTGATTTAGTATTGGTAGATACGCAGTATTTT. Amino acids: CASSDLVLVDTQYF. The genes are TRBV6-1 and TRBJ2-3; D unresolved. This CDR3 comprises 14 residues. Germline loops: CDR1 MNHNS, CDR2 SASEGT. The V gene lost 3 bases and the J gene lost 5 bases, with 12 bases spanning the gap.

The V and J genes are TRBV10-3 and TRBJ1-4, with a weak D call TRBD1 (5 bases). This CDR3 contains 15 residues. Looked up from germline, CDR1 is ENHRY and CDR2 is SYGVKD. The germline V and J ends were trimmed by 3 bases and 5 bases, with 13 bases remaining between them. The CDR3 nucleotides are TGTGCCATCAGTGACAGGCTGGGACTGAATGAAAAACTGTTTTTT. The encoded protein is CAISDRLGLNEKLFF.

The chain has TRBV7-8 and TRBJ1-5, with D uncertain. CDR1 is SGHVS, CDR2 FQNEAQ, per germline. V was shortened by 5 bases and J by 4 bases, with 9 bases between the two germline ends. The CDR3 contains 13 residues. CDR3 DNA sequence: TGTGCCAGCAGCCGAGGGCGGAATCAGCCCCAGCATTTT. The encoded protein is CASSRGRNQPQHF.

The V and J genes are TRBV5-6 and TRBJ2-7; 13 nucleotides agree with TRBD2. V dropped 3 bases and J dropped 4; count of bases not matched to a gene: 7. Germline V CDR1 and CDR2: SGHDT, YYEEEE. The CDR3 is made up of 16 amino acids. CDR3 region: CASSSRLAGGSYEQYF. Here the CDR3 DNA reads TGTGCCAGCAGCTCTAGACTAGCGGGAGGTTCTTACGAGCAGTACTTC.

CDR3 amino acids: CASSVVVEAFF. DNA of the CDR3: TGTGCCAGCAGTGTAGTGGTTGAAGCTTTCTTT. The V and J genes are TRBV6-1 and TRBJ1-1; D remains unclear. The V end lost 4 bases, the J end lost 7 bases, and 7 bases lay between the germline ends. Germline-derived CDR1 and CDR2 are MNHNS and SASEGT. The CDR3 runs to 11 residues.

The chain recombines TRBV7-6 with TRBJ2-7; possibly TRBD1 for D (6 bases). CDR3 length equals 14 residues. CDR1 and CDR2 (germline): SGHVS, FNYEAQ. The ends were cut back, 5 bases at V and 1 base at J, with 12 bases in the middle. CDR3 nucleotides: TGTGCCAGCAGCGACCTGACAGGATCCTACGAGCAGTACTTC. It yields the protein CASSDLTGSYEQYF.

The CDR3 protein is CASSKQGPNVLTF. CDR3 in DNA: TGTGCCAGCAGTAAACAGGGGCCCAACGTCCTGACTTTC. J is TRBJ2-6 and V is TRBV28, with 7 positions matching TRBD1. The J segment lost 8 bases and the V segment lost 5 bases, leaving 3 bases of the junction unmatched. The CDR3 contains 13 residues. CDR1 is MDHEN and CDR2 is SYDVKM in the germline V gene.

The chain couples TRBV2 to TRBJ2-5; 9 bases fit TRBD1. The trim removed 6 bases at V and 5 bases at J, leaving 10 bases unmatched. Germline V CDR1 and CDR2: SNHLY, FYNNEI. This CDR3 comprises 15 residues. The CDR3 sequence is CASSPQGTGWETQYF. The CDR3 coding sequence is TGTGCCAGCAGCCCACAGGGGACAGGGTGGGAGACCCAGTACTTC.